The entry below describes one T cell receptor (beta chain). This entry is derived from a study of blood T cell repertoires in COVID-19. Sequencing was performed with immunoSEQ multiplex PCR; in TCRdb, only in-frame clones are kept and a portion is missing. The sample has some 140,000 clones, around four fifths seen once; the top ten hold roughly 20%. V gave up 5 bases and J gave up 3 bases, with 16 bases separating them. This CDR3 is 15 amino acids long. Germline CDR1 and CDR2: SGHTA and FQGTGA. The receptor was isolated from an older man with acute or convalescent COVID-19. Source material: peripheral blood. The chain has TRBV7-3 and TRBJ1-2; D remains unclear. As DNA, the CDR3 is TGTGCCAGCAGCCAAAACGGAGAACCCTACTATGGCTACACCTTC. Residues: CASSQNGEPYYGYTF.